What follows are 24 T cell receptor beta chains derived from one specimen sequenced in a study of blood T cell repertoires in COVID-19. Method: immunoSEQ multiplex PCR; TCRdb's copy keeps in-frame clones and lacks some. The sample comprises fewer than 150,000 clones, around 84% of which are singletons, and roughly 5% rests with the top ten. What was sequenced was peripheral blood. These TCRs come from a human donor in a cohort sampled during active COVID-19.

The chain combines TRBV5-1 with TRBJ2-5; TRBD2 agrees at 14 bases. Germline V gene lookup returns CDR1 SGHRS and CDR2 YFSETQ. The CDR3 covers 15 residues. With V trimmed by 6 bases and J by 1 base, 2 bases remained unmatched. The CDR3 loop reads CASKTSGGVQETQYF. The CDR3 DNA follows: TGCGCCAGCAAGACTAGCGGGGGGGTCCAAGAGACCCAGTACTTC.

The gene calls are TRBV18 and TRBJ2-5, with TRBD2 as a possible D gene (5 bases). V lost 2 bases and J lost 5, with 9 bases in between. Germline V gene sequence: CDR1 KGHSH, CDR2 LQKENI. This CDR3 is built from 13 residues. CDR3 region: CASSPSLAETQYF. The CDR3 DNA reads as TGTGCCAGCTCACCAAGCCTAGCCGAGACCCAGTACTTC.

J is TRBJ1-2 and V is TRBV7-2; 9 positions match TRBD1. The germline gives CDR1 SGHTA, CDR2 FQGNSA. J gave up 5 bases and V 1 base, and 8 bases lay outside the gene matches. The CDR3 has 16 amino acids. The CDR3 is CASSLGGQGRWYGYTF. The CDR3 DNA follows: TGTGCCAGCAGCTTAGGGGGACAGGGCCGGTGGTATGGCTACACCTTC.

This clone was observed a few times. The chain links TRBV7-8 to TRBJ2-7; D is possibly TRBD2 (5 bases). Germline V CDR1 and CDR2: SGHVS, FQNEAQ. The germline V and J ends were trimmed by 0 bases and 1 base, with 13 bases remaining between them. This CDR3 spans 16 amino acids. Written as DNA, the CDR3 is TGTGCCAGCAGCTTAGCTACCGGGATTGGGTCCTACGAGCAGTACTTC. Its protein is CASSLATGIGSYEQYF.

The CDR3 spells CASRVETEAFF. DNA for the CDR3: TGTGCCAGCAGAGTGGAGACTGAAGCTTTCTTT. J is TRBJ1-1 and V is TRBV2, with no clear D. Trimming left V 6 bases short and J 5 bases short, with 7 bases between. The CDR3 is 11 residues long. Germline-derived CDR1 and CDR2 are SNHLY and FYNNEI. Full variable domain (missing parts from reference TRBV2 and TRBJ1-1): EPEVTQTPSHQVTQMGQEVILRCVPISNHLYFYWYRQILGQKVEFLVSFYNNEISEKSEIFDDQFSVERPDGSNFTLKIRSTKLEDSAMYFCASRVETEAFFGQGTRLTVV.

The chain carries TRBV9 and TRBJ1-1, with D hard to call. The ends were cut back, 6 bases at V and 0 bases at J, with 3 bases in the middle. CDR1 is SGDLS and CDR2 is YYNGEE in the germline V gene. This CDR3 is 11 amino acids long. CDR3: CASTMNTEAFF. The DNA for the CDR3 is TGTGCCAGCACCATGAACACTGAAGCTTTCTTT.

V gene TRBV15 combines with J gene TRBJ2-7, with a weak D call TRBD1 (6 bases). The V gene's germline CDR1 is LNHNV and CDR2 YYDKDF (reference sequence). Trimming stripped 5 bases from V and 0 bases from J, with 17 bases between. The CDR3 is made up of 16 amino acids. CDR3 residues: CATSPATGEGSYEQYF. For the CDR3, the DNA is TGTGCCACCAGCCCCGCGACAGGCGAGGGCTCCTACGAGCAGTACTTC.

V and J are TRBV11-1 and TRBJ1-5; TRBD1 matches 10 bases. Per the germline V gene, CDR1 is SGHAT and CDR2 is FQDESV (reference sequence). The junction had 2 bases not matched to a gene; V was cut back by 5 bases and J by 1 base. The CDR3 contains 15 residues. CDR3 coding DNA: TGTGCCAGCAGCCTGGGACAGGGGAGCAATCAGCCCCAGCATTTT. Amino acids: CASSLGQGSNQPQHF.

V is TRBV28 and J is TRBJ1-5; 8 bases agree with TRBD1. Germline CDR1 reads MDHEN; CDR2 reads SYDVKM. V was clipped by 6 bases and J by 5 bases; unmatched bases: 6. The CDR3 has 14 residues. The CDR3 sequence: CASRAGGVDQPQHF. CDR3 nucleotides: TGTGCCAGCAGGGCAGGGGGCGTTGATCAGCCCCAGCATTTT.

The V call is TRBV28, the J call TRBJ1-2; D uncertain. Deletions cut 2 bases from V and 8 bases from J, with 15 bases between. The germline V gene has CDR1 MDHEN and CDR2 SYDVKM. This CDR3 spans 14 amino acids. The CDR3 DNA reads as TGTGCCAGCAGTTTACGGGTAGGCGGCCTCGGCTACACCTTC. This gives the protein CASSLRVGGLGYTF.

V usage is TRBV5-1 and J usage is TRBJ1-1; the match to TRBD1 covers 9 bases. CDR3 length: 15 amino acids. CDR1 SGHRS and CDR2 YFSETQ come from the germline V gene. The J segment lost 3 bases and the V segment lost 4 bases, leaving 7 bases of the junction unmatched. CDR3 nucleotide sequence: TGCGCCAGCAGCGGGGGGACAGGGAGGGACACTGAAGCTTTCTTT. The encoded protein is CASSGGTGRDTEAFF.

This clone was recorded only once. The V and J genes are TRBV14 and TRBJ2-1; 10 bases map to TRBD1. The CDR3 runs to 14 residues. The germline V gene has CDR1 SGHDN and CDR2 FVKESK. After removal of 5 bases from V and 2 bases from J, the junction contained 0 bases not matched to a gene. In DNA, the CDR3 is TGTGCCAGCAGCGGACAGGGGGCCTACAATGAGCAGTTCTTC. Translating it yields CASSGQGAYNEQFF.

The chain has TRBV5-8 and TRBJ2-1, with D possibly TRBD2 on 6 matching bases. The CDR3 spans 12 residues. Per the germline V gene, CDR1 is SGHTS and CDR2 is YDEGEE. V was trimmed by 0 bases and J by 15 bases, leaving 13 bases between them. CDR3 amino acids: CASSLGRGSVFF. DNA for the CDR3: TGTGCCAGCAGCTTGGGGAGGGGTTCGGTGTTCTTC.

V is TRBV18 and J is TRBJ1-1; the D gene is possibly TRBD1 (6 bases). The CDR3 sequence is 16 residues long. CDR1 is KGHSH, CDR2 LQKENI, per germline. The V end was cut by 3 bases, the J end by 4 bases, with 18 bases between. In DNA form, the CDR3 reads TGTGCCAGCTCACCTCAGGCAGGGGACCCGGGCACTGAAGCTTTCTTT. Translated, it gives CASSPQAGDPGTEAFF.

This chain links TRBV20-1 with TRBJ2-5, with 7 positions matching TRBD1. The ends lost 3 bases at V and 2 bases at J; junction bases unmatched: 3. Looked up from germline, CDR1 is DFQATT and CDR2 is SNEGSKA (reference sequence). The CDR3 is 13 residues long. The chain's CDR3 is CSASRTGQETQYF. The CDR3 bases are TGCAGTGCTAGTCGGACAGGACAAGAGACCCAGTACTTC.

This clone appeared many times. The chain has TRBV5-1 and TRBJ2-7; 14 bases match TRBD2. Per the germline V gene, CDR1 is SGHRS and CDR2 is YFSETQ. The CDR3 extends over 18 amino acids. With 6 bases clipped from V and 1 base from J, the junction kept 12 bases outside the gene matches. For the CDR3, the DNA is TGCGCCAGCAACACCGGGACTAGCGGGGGCCGGATATCCTACGAGCAGTACTTC. This encodes CASNTGTSGGRISYEQYF.

Concerning this clone: One end of the junction is discordant with germline, which a read error may explain. The chain recombines TRBV20-1 with TRBJ1-2; no firm D call. Germline CDR1 DFQATT, CDR2 SNEGSKA (reference sequence). This CDR3 is built from 9 residues. The CDR3 sequence is CSAAEPGSF. CDR3 in DNA: TGCAGTGCTGCCGAACCGGGATCCTTC.

The chain uses TRBV7-9 and TRBJ1-3, with a weak D call TRBD1 (6 bases). CDR1 is SEHNR, CDR2 FQNEAQ, per germline (reference sequence). V gave up 6 bases and J gave up 5 bases, with 20 bases separating them. The CDR3 is made up of 16 amino acids. CDR3 DNA sequence: TGTGCCAGCAGACCGACCACAGGGTCTGCCAGAAACACCATATATTTT. Translation gives CASRPTTGSARNTIYF.

Comment on this clone: At one end the junction does not follow the germline gene, possibly because of a read error. This chain links TRBV20-1 with TRBJ1-5; no reliable D call. This CDR3 has 10 amino acids. The germline V gene has CDR1 DFQATT and CDR2 SNEGSKA (reference sequence). The CDR3 protein is CSAGNQPQHF. CDR3 nucleotides: TGCAGTGCTGGCAACCAGCCCCAGCATTTT.

The chain carries TRBV9 and TRBJ2-1; D is uncertain. Per the germline V gene, CDR1 is SGDLS and CDR2 is YYNGEE. Deletions cut 0 bases from V and 5 bases from J, with 15 bases between. CDR3 length: 16 residues. The CDR3 DNA reads TGTGCCAGCAGCGTAGCCGATAGTCGCTTTAACAATGAGCAGTTCTTC. Translating gives CASSVADSRFNNEQFF.

The chain carries TRBV28 and TRBJ2-3; the match to TRBD2 covers 7 bases. CDR3 size: 15 residues. V gave up 5 bases and J gave up 6 bases; unmatched junction bases: 11. The germline CDR1 and CDR2 sequences are MDHEN and SYDVKM. CDR3 protein: CASSPAGTKSDTQYF. CDR3 nucleotide sequence: TGTGCCAGCAGTCCGGCGGGGACTAAGTCGGATACGCAGTATTTT.

This sequence joins TRBV14 and TRBJ2-5; TRBD2 might be the D (6 bases). V was shortened by 4 bases and J by 3 bases, with 12 bases between the two germline ends. The CDR3 covers 14 residues. CDR1 SGHDN and CDR2 FVKESK come from the germline V gene. The CDR3 sequence is CASSPGRGKETQYF. The CDR3 nucleotides are TGTGCCAGCAGCCCCGGACGCGGGAAAGAGACCCAGTACTTC. Variable domain in full (rest from reference TRBV14 and TRBJ2-5): EAGVTQFPSHSVIEKGQTVTLRCDPISGHDNLYWYRRVMGKEIKFLLHFVKESKQDESGMPNNRFLAERTGGTYSTLKVQPAELEDSGVYFCASSPGRGKETQYFGPGTRLLVL.

This clone was picked up one time. The chain links TRBV12-3 or TRBV12-4 to TRBJ1-2; no clear D. CDR3 length: 13 residues. V lost 7 bases and J 1 base, leaving 10 bases between the germline ends. The CDR3 loop reads CASTPGLNYGYTF. CDR3 coding DNA: TGTGCCAGCACTCCGGGTCTTAACTATGGCTACACCTTC.

The rearrangement uses TRBV18 and TRBJ2-7; 13 positions agree with TRBD2. Germline V gene data show CDR1 as KGHSH and CDR2 as LQKENI. The CDR3 has 15 residues. V shed 2 bases, J shed 5 bases, and the junction held 3 bases outside the gene matches. CDR3 in amino acids: CASSPIGTSGDEQYF. The CDR3 region has the DNA TGTGCCAGCTCACCAATCGGGACTAGCGGGGACGAGCAGTACTTC.